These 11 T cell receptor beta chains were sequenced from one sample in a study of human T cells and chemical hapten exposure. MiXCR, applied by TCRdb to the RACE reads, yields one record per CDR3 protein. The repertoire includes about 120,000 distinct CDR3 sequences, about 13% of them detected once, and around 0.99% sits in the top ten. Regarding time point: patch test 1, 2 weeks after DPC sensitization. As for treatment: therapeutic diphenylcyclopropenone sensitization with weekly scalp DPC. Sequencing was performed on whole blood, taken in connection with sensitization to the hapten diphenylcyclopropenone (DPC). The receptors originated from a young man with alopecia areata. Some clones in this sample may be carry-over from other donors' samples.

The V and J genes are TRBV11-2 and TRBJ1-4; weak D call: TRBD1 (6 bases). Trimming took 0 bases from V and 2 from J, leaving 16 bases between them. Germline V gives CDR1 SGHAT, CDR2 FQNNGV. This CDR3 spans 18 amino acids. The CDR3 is CASSLDPGGAYTNEKLFF. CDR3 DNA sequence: TGTGCCAGCAGCTTAGATCCGGGGGGCGCATATACTAATGAAAAACTGTTTTTT.

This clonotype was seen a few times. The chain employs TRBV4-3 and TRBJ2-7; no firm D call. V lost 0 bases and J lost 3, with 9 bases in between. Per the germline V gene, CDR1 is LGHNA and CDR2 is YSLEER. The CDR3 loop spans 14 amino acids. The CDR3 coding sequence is TGCGCCAGCAGCCAAGAAGGATCCAACTACGAGCAGTACGTC. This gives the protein CASSQEGSNYEQYV.

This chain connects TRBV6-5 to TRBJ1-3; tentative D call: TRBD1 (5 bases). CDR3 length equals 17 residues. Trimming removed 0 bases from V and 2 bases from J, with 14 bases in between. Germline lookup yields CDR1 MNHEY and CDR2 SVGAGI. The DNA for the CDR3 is TGTGCCAGCAGTTACTCAGTGCAGGGTCCGGCTGGAAACACCATATATTTT. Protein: CASSYSVQGPAGNTIYF.

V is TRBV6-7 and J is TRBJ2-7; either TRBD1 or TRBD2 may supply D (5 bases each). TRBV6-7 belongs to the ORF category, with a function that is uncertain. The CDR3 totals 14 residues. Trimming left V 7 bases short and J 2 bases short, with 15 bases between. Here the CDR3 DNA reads TGTGCCAGCATGAGGGACGGAGAGGCCTACGAGCAGTACTTC. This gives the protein CASMRDGEAYEQYF.

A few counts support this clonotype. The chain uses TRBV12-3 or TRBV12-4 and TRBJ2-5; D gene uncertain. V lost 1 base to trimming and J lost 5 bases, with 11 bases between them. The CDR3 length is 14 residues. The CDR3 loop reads CASSLGVGLETQYF. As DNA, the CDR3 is TGTGCCAGCAGTTTAGGGGTGGGGTTGGAGACCCAGTACTTC.

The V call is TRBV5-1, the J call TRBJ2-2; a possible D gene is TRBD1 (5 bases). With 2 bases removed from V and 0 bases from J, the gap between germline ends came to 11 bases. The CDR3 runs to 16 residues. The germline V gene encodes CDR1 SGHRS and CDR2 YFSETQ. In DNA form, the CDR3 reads TGCGCCAGCAGCTTCGAATGGGGCGCGAACACCGGGGAGCTGTTTTTT. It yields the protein CASSFEWGANTGELFF.

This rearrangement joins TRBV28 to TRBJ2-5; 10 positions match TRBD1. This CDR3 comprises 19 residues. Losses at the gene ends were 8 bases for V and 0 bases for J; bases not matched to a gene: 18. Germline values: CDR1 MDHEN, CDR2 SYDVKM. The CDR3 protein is CASGPLMTGGDWYQETQYF. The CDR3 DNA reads TGTGCCAGCGGTCCCCTAATGACAGGGGGCGATTGGTACCAAGAGACCCAGTACTTC.

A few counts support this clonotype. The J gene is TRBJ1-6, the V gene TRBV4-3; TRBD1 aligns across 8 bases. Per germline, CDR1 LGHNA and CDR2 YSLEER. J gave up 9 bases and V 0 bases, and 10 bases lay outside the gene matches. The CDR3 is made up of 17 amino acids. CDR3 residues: CASSQEIWDRNISPLHF. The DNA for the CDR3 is TGCGCCAGCAGCCAAGAAATCTGGGACAGGAATATTTCACCCCTCCACTTT.

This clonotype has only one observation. DNA for the CDR3: TGCAGCGTTCATGAAGTTCCTAGGGAGCTGTTTTTT. This sequence encodes CSVHEVPRELFF. J is TRBJ2-2 and V is TRBV29-1; D is ambiguous. Germline V gene sequence: CDR1 SQVTM, CDR2 ANQGSEA. The CDR3 spans 12 residues. Trimming left V 5 bases short and J 9 bases short, with 13 bases between.

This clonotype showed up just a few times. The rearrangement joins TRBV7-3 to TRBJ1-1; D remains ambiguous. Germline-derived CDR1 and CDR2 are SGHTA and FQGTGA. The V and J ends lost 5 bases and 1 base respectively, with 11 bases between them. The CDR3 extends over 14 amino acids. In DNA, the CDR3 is TGTGCCAGCAGCGAGGGCGCGTGGAACACTGAAGCTTTCTTT. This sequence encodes CASSEGAWNTEAFF.

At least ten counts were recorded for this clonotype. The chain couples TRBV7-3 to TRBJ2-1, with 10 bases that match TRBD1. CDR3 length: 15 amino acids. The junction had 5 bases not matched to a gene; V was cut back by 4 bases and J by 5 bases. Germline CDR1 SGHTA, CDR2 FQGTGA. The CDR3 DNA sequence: TGTGCCAGCAGCTCTTTCGGGACAGGGGACAATGAGCAGTTCTTC. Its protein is CASSSFGTGDNEQFF. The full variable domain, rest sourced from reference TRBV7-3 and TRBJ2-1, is GAGVSQTPSNKVTEKGKYVELRCDPISGHTALYWYRQSLGQGPEFLIYFQGTGAADDSGLPNDRFFAVRPEGSVSTLKIQRTERGDSAVYLCASSSFGTGDNEQFFGPGTRLTVL.